Listed below are T cell receptor beta chains from one sample, sequenced in a study of shared clonotypes between healthy human individuals. Assay used: immunoSEQ multiplex PCR; TCRdb lists only in-frame clones, some missing. The sample has under 1 million clones, 80% to 95% seen once. The sequenced sample consisted of naive CD8+ T cells sorted from blood. These receptors were collected from a young man in good health. The CDR3 runs from the conserved cysteine through the conserved F or W. The D gene is left open where the match is weak. Some rows mark clone size as missing; the rest say once, few, many or name a class of expanded clone.

V	size	J	D	DNA	CDR3
TRBV19	.	TRBJ2-7	.	TGTGCCAGTAGTATCGGTGGGGGGCCGCTACTCTCCTACGAGCAGTACTTC	CASSIGGGPLLSYEQYF
TRBV10-1	.	TRBJ2-7	.	TGCGCCAGCAGTGACCCGTTCGGATCCCCCCTTTACGAGCAGTACTTC	CASSDPFGSPLYEQYF
TRBV6-6	.	TRBJ1-4	.	TGTGCCAGCGGTCTAAGGGGAGGGGAAAAACTGTTTTTT	CASGLRGGEKLFF
TRBV2	many	TRBJ2-3	TRBD1	TGTGCCTCGACAGGGGGAGCAGATACGCAGTATTTT	CASTGGADTQYF
TRBV19	.	TRBJ2-5	TRBD2	TGTGCCAGTCGAGCGGGACTAGCGGGAGAGACCCAGTACTTC	CASRAGLAGETQYF
TRBV9	.	TRBJ2-1	TRBD2	TGTGCCAGCAGCGGTAACCTTCTAGCGGGATCCTCGAATGAGCAGTTCTTC	CASSGNLLAGSSNEQFF
TRBV25-1	.	TRBJ2-1	TRBD2	TGTGCCAGCAGTACAAATCCCCGACTAGCGGGAGTGTACAATGAGCAGTTCTTC	CASSTNPRLAGVYNEQFF
TRBV16	once	TRBJ1-2	.	TGTGCCAGCTCCCCGGGGGGGGGCTATGGCTACACCTTC	CASSPGGGYGYTF
TRBV29-1	once	TRBJ1-1	.	TGCAGCGCCCCTAGTTGGCCCGCGGGGGCTTTCTTT	CSAPSWPAGAFF
TRBV5-6	.	TRBJ2-4	TRBD1	TGTGCCAGCAGCCAGGGGGTAAAAAACATTCAGTACTTC	CASSQGVKNIQYF
TRBV9	few	TRBJ1-5	TRBD1	TGTGCCAGCAGCGTAGCGGGGACAGGGGTTGAGCCCCAGCATTTT	CASSVAGTGVEPQHF
TRBV5-6	many	TRBJ2-7	.	TGTGCCAGCAGCTTGGACAGGTCCTACGAGCAGTACTTC	CASSLDRSYEQYF
TRBV4-1	.	TRBJ1-4	TRBD1	TGCGCCAGCAGCCAAAGGACAGGGGGCTATGAAAAACTGTTTTTT	CASSQRTGGYEKLFF
TRBV4-1	.	TRBJ2-1	.	TGCGCCAGCGCGCTCGGGGATGAGCAGTTCTTC	CASALGDEQFF
TRBV28	.	TRBJ2-7	TRBD2	TGTGCCAGCAGTACGCGGCTAGCGGGAGTTGACAACGAGCAGTACTTC	CASSTRLAGVDNEQYF
TRBV5-1	.	TRBJ2-3	.	TGCGCCAGCAGCTTCAACACAGATACGCAGTATTTT	CASSFNTDTQYF
TRBV6-5	.	TRBJ1-3	TRBD1	TGTGCCAGCAGTCAGACAGGGGCGGGAAACACCATATATTTT	CASSQTGAGNTIYF
TRBV27	.	TRBJ2-7	.	TGTGCCAGCAGTTCTGGATCCTACGAGCAGTACTTC	CASSSGSYEQYF
TRBV27	.	TRBJ2-7	TRBD2	TGTGCCAGCAGTTTATGGGGGGGAGGTATGTACGAGCAGTACTTC	CASSLWGGGMYEQYF
TRBV5-1	.	TRBJ2-1	TRBD1	TGCGCCAGCAGCCTCTACCGGGACAGGGGATACAATGAGCAGTTCTTC	CASSLYRDRGYNEQFF
TRBV29-1	.	TRBJ2-5	TRBD1	TGCAGCGTACATTTTCGACAGGGGGCAACGGAGACCCAGTACTTC	CSVHFRQGATETQYF
TRBV28	.	TRBJ1-5	TRBD1	TGTGCCAGCAGTTTCTCGACAGGGGGATCTCAGCCCCAGCATTTT	CASSFSTGGSQPQHF
TRBV18	once	TRBJ2-2	TRBD1	TGTGCCAGCTCAACCAGCCCTCAGGGGGCAATCATGGGCGGGGAGCTGTTTTTT	CASSTSPQGAIMGGELFF